The clone carrying this T cell receptor (beta chain) has ten or more counts. The data are from a study of T-cell reconstitution after alpha-beta-depleted transplantation in children. Unique molecular identifiers tagged the TCRbeta library. TCRdb re-called the PCR reads with MiXCR, one entry per CDR3 protein. The table lists about 400,000 distinct CDR3 sequences, roughly 14% of them singletons. Germline CDR1 is SGHRS and CDR2 is YFSETQ. The CDR3 length is 14 residues. After removal of 3 bases from V and 7 bases from J, the junction contained 5 bases not matched to a gene. Sequenced here: PBMCs, sampled from the stem cell graft. The receptor's source is a human donor who donated a stem cell graft to a child with Fanconi anemia. V and J are TRBV5-1 and TRBJ2-1, with 9 bases aligning to TRBD1. The CDR3 is CASSWSTGGNEQFF. The CDR3 region has the DNA TGCGCCAGCAGCTGGTCGACAGGGGGGAATGAGCAGTTCTTC.